This is a list of T cell receptor beta chains from one sample in a study of blood T cell repertoires in COVID-19. Method: immunoSEQ multiplex PCR; TCRdb's copy keeps in-frame clones and lacks some. The top ten clones hold about 6.1% of a sample with around 300,000 clones, around nine tenths of them seen once. Sequenced input: PBMCs or T cells enriched from blood (not recorded which). The receptors were sampled from a woman aged 40 to 49 who had recovered from COVID-19. The conserved cysteine and the conserved F or W are not part of the CDR3 here. Size values are once, few and many counts, or a class for expanded clones, and some rows have none.

cdr3_aa	j_call	v_call	clone_size
ASRLVGSVEQY	TRBJ2-7	TRBV5-1	few
ASSPGTSGSTDTQY	TRBJ2-3	TRBV7-2	.
ASSLAGRRDHEQF	TRBJ2-1	TRBV5-1	.
ASSHEGALRQGYT	TRBJ1-2	TRBV4-1	.
ASKREGTGTTGELF	TRBJ2-2	TRBV3-1/TRBV3-2	.
ASSLLGERNTIY	TRBJ1-3	TRBV28	.
ASSQDRGITREQF	TRBJ2-1	TRBV4-1	.
ASSRTGSVQNEQF	TRBJ2-1	TRBV19	.
ASSYSGQQRLQNTGELF	TRBJ2-2	TRBV6-2/TRBV6-3	few
ASSRGGSTDTQY	TRBJ2-3	TRBV5-1	once
ASSAGGGDLLYEQY	TRBJ2-7	TRBV19	.
ASSSPGLYNEQF	TRBJ2-1	TRBV7-2	.
ASSTEPPHEQY	TRBJ2-7	TRBV27	.
ASSVEGGGGPANTQY	TRBJ2-3	TRBV9	.
AWSRGQNTEAF	TRBJ1-1	TRBV30	.
AWGRGNGYT	TRBJ1-2	TRBV30	.
ASSLGGLAPPSRETQY	TRBJ2-5	TRBV5-1	.
ASSQEAGTGASPLH	TRBJ1-6	TRBV4-1	.
ASSIQSATNEKLF	TRBJ1-4	TRBV19	.
ASSQDLVALLSRLPLGNQPQH	TRBJ1-5	TRBV3-1/TRBV3-2	.
SVEDRDGYT	TRBJ1-2	TRBV29-1	few
ASSRLGQGPQETQY	TRBJ2-5	TRBV18	once
AREGSGGVDEQF	TRBJ2-1	TRBV2	.
ASSFSRLAGASEQF	TRBJ2-1	TRBV27	.
ASSLLVRDRDPSGANQPQH	TRBJ1-5	TRBV19	.
ASSLSRLAGYNEQF	TRBJ2-1	TRBV27	.
ASSFTGVLVYGYT	TRBJ1-2	TRBV7-9	.
ASRLAVDRGPMNTEAF	TRBJ1-1	TRBV12-2	.
ASSSLAGVTDTQY	TRBJ2-3	TRBV7-9	.
ASSFLRDRGFAGANVLT	TRBJ2-6	TRBV4-3	once
ASSLQGRYGYT	TRBJ1-2	TRBV7-9	once
ASSFMGQNEKLF	TRBJ1-4	TRBV28	few
ASSLRPGTGYTEAF	TRBJ1-1	TRBV27	.
SVEPVMNTEAF	TRBJ1-1	TRBV29-1	.
ASSKEGFNEQF	TRBJ2-1	TRBV19	.
ASRGREVPYEQY	TRBJ2-7	TRBV2	once
ASSTTLGSPNEKLF	TRBJ1-4	TRBV28	.
ASSSTGDQPQH	TRBJ1-5	TRBV7-9	.
ASSMRQGAFQPQH	TRBJ1-5	TRBV19	.
ATSRRTAMSGELF	TRBJ2-2	TRBV15	once
ASSDGGTGLPGYT	TRBJ1-2	TRBV25-1	.
ASSLAPLLAGGPSGANVLT	TRBJ2-6	TRBV5-1	once
ASRLQGESGYT	TRBJ1-2	TRBV19	.
ATRGTASSTDTQY	TRBJ2-3	TRBV24-1	.
ASSPRLVPGNLQETQY	TRBJ2-5	TRBV18	.
ASSLAQESSYEQY	TRBJ2-7	TRBV27	.